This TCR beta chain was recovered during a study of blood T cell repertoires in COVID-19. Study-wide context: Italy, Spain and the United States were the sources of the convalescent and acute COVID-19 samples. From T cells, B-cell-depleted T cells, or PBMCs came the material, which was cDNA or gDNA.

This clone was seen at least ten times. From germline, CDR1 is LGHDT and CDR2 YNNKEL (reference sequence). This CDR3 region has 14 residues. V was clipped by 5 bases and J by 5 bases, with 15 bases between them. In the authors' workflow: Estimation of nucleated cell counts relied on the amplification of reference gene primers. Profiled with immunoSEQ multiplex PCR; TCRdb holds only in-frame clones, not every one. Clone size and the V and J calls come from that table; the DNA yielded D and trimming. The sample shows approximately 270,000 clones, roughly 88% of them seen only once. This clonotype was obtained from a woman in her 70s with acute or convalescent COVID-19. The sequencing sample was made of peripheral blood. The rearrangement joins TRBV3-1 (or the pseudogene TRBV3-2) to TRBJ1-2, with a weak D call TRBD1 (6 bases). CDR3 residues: CASSTGGAQYGYTF. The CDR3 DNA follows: TGTGCCAGCAGCACCGGGGGGGCGCAATATGGCTACACCTTC.